These T cell receptor beta chains were read from a single sample in a study of blood T cell repertoires in COVID-19. The data were produced by immunoSEQ multiplex PCR, yet TCRdb's version contains in-frame clones alone and is incomplete. The top ten hold around 3.4% of the sample, which has more than 95,000 clones, 89% seen once. Source material: peripheral blood. These receptors all stem from a woman in her sixties with acute or convalescent COVID-19. Each CDR3 is given with its conserved first and last residue. A D gene is named only where the DNA matches it firmly. The size of a clone is reported for some rows only, either as once, few or many, or as a class for expanded clones.

d_call: TRBD1; v_call: TRBV28; clone_size: -; j_call: TRBJ1-1; cdr3_aa: CASSRTGGSTEAFF; cdr3_nt: TGTGCCAGCAGTCGGACAGGGGGGAGCACTGAAGCTTTCTTT
d_call: -; v_call: TRBV5-8; clone_size: -; j_call: TRBJ2-1; cdr3_aa: CASNPRLGRANEQFF; cdr3_nt: TGTGCCAGCAACCCCCGATTAGGCAGGGCCAATGAGCAGTTCTTC
d_call: -; v_call: TRBV7-8; clone_size: -; j_call: TRBJ2-7; cdr3_aa: CASRRRGADEQYF; cdr3_nt: TGTGCCAGCAGGCGCAGGGGAGCCGACGAGCAGTACTTC
d_call: -; v_call: TRBV6-2/TRBV6-3; clone_size: -; j_call: TRBJ2-2; cdr3_aa: CASSPTGELFF; cdr3_nt: TGTGCCAGCAGTCCGACCGGGGAGCTGTTTTTT
d_call: TRBD1; v_call: TRBV28; clone_size: few; j_call: TRBJ1-2; cdr3_aa: CASEGQGSGLDGYTF; cdr3_nt: TGTGCCAGCGAGGGACAGGGGTCGGGTTTAGATGGCTACACCTTC
d_call: TRBD1; v_call: TRBV7-2; clone_size: -; j_call: TRBJ1-2; cdr3_aa: CASRNPGQGANYGYTF; cdr3_nt: TGTGCCAGCAGAAATCCGGGACAGGGGGCGAACTATGGCTACACCTTC
d_call: -; v_call: TRBV7-3; clone_size: once; j_call: TRBJ2-5; cdr3_aa: CASSLRGQETQYF; cdr3_nt: TGTGCCAGCAGCCTCAGGGGACAAGAGACCCAGTACTTC
d_call: -; v_call: TRBV4-1; clone_size: -; j_call: TRBJ1-6; cdr3_aa: CASSQGPSYNSPLHF; cdr3_nt: TGCGCCAGCAGCCAAGGGCCCTCCTATAATTCACCCCTCCACTTT
d_call: -; v_call: TRBV2; clone_size: many; j_call: TRBJ2-1; cdr3_aa: CASKVWERDNEQFF; cdr3_nt: TGTGCCAGTAAGGTGTGGGAGCGGGACAATGAGCAGTTCTTC
d_call: -; v_call: TRBV5-4; clone_size: -; j_call: TRBJ1-2; cdr3_aa: CASSPREGGYTF; cdr3_nt: TGTGCCAGCAGCCCAAGGGAGGGCGGCTACACCTTC
d_call: TRBD1; v_call: TRBV30; clone_size: -; j_call: TRBJ1-1; cdr3_aa: CAWSVRGLFVTEAFF; cdr3_nt: TGTGCCTGGAGTGTTAGGGGGCTATTCGTCACTGAAGCTTTCTTT
d_call: -; v_call: TRBV6-5; clone_size: few; j_call: TRBJ2-1; cdr3_aa: CASSPPGTGRSEQFF; cdr3_nt: TGTGCCAGCAGCCCGCCCGGGACTGGTCGTTCTGAGCAGTTCTTC
d_call: TRBD1; v_call: TRBV18; clone_size: -; j_call: TRBJ1-1; cdr3_aa: CASDTGGDRVTEAFF; cdr3_nt: TGTGCCAGCGACACAGGGGGCGATAGGGTCACTGAAGCTTTCTTT
d_call: TRBD1; v_call: TRBV5-1; clone_size: -; j_call: TRBJ1-1; cdr3_aa: CASSLEQGGLTEAFF; cdr3_nt: TGCGCCAGCAGCTTGGAGCAGGGGGGTTTGACTGAAGCTTTCTTT
d_call: -; v_call: TRBV3-1/TRBV3-2; clone_size: -; j_call: TRBJ2-1; cdr3_aa: CASSQPGIEQFF; cdr3_nt: TGTGCCAGCAGCCAACCGGGAATTGAGCAGTTCTTC
d_call: TRBD1; v_call: TRBV5-1; clone_size: once; j_call: TRBJ2-2; cdr3_aa: CASSLAGTGTGELFF; cdr3_nt: TGCGCCAGCAGCTTGGCCGGGACAGGGACCGGGGAGCTGTTTTTT
d_call: TRBD1; v_call: TRBV30; clone_size: -; j_call: TRBJ1-1; cdr3_aa: CAWSPGQVNTEAFF; cdr3_nt: TGTGCCTGGAGTCCGGGACAGGTGAACACTGAAGCTTTCTTT
d_call: -; v_call: TRBV5-4; clone_size: -; j_call: TRBJ2-5; cdr3_aa: CASSLVSRSREETQYF; cdr3_nt: TGTGCCAGCAGCTTGGTGAGCAGGTCGCGAGAAGAGACCCAGTACTTC
d_call: -; v_call: TRBV5-1; clone_size: -; j_call: TRBJ2-1; cdr3_aa: CASSSSPGMSSYNEQFF; cdr3_nt: TGCGCCAGCAGCTCGAGCCCCGGGATGTCCTCCTACAATGAGCAGTTCTTC
d_call: -; v_call: TRBV6-5; clone_size: -; j_call: TRBJ1-1; cdr3_aa: CASILTANLNTEAFF; cdr3_nt: TGTGCCAGCATTTTAACAGCTAATTTAAACACTGAAGCTTTCTTT
d_call: -; v_call: TRBV3-1/TRBV3-2; clone_size: once; j_call: TRBJ2-1; cdr3_aa: CASSHLQYNEQFF; cdr3_nt: TGTGCCAGCAGCCACCTACAGTACAATGAGCAGTTCTTC
d_call: TRBD2; v_call: TRBV11-3; clone_size: -; j_call: TRBJ2-3; cdr3_aa: CASSYTGLAVTDTQYF; cdr3_nt: TGTGCCAGCAGCTACACAGGACTAGCGGTAACAGATACGCAGTATTTT
d_call: TRBD1; v_call: TRBV3-1/TRBV3-2; clone_size: -; j_call: TRBJ1-2; cdr3_aa: CASSQDRGDYGYTF; cdr3_nt: TGTGCCAGCAGCCAAGACAGGGGGGACTATGGCTACACCTTC
d_call: TRBD2; v_call: TRBV9; clone_size: -; j_call: TRBJ2-3; cdr3_aa: CASSPLGGLTSTDTQYF; cdr3_nt: TGTGCCAGCAGCCCTCTTGGGGGACTAACTAGCACAGATACGCAGTATTTT
d_call: -; v_call: TRBV19; clone_size: medium-sized; j_call: TRBJ2-2; cdr3_aa: CASSIVTGGPNTGELFF; cdr3_nt: TGTGCCAGTAGTATAGTGACAGGAGGCCCGAACACCGGGGAGCTGTTTTTT
d_call: -; v_call: TRBV9; clone_size: -; j_call: TRBJ1-1; cdr3_aa: CASSVGQVNTEAFF; cdr3_nt: TGTGCCAGCAGCGTAGGTCAGGTGAACACTGAAGCTTTCTTT